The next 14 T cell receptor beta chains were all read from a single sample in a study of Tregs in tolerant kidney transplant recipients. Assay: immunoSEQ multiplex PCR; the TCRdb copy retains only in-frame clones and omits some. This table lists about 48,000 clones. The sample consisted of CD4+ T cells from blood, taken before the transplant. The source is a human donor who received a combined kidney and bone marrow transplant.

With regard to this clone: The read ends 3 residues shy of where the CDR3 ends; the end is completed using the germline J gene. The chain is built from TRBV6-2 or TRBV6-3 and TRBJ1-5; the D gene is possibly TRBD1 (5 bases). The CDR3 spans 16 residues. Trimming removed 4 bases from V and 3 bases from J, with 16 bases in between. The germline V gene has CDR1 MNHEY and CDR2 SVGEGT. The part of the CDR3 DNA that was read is TGTGCCAGCAGTTCCCACTCCGACAGTACCAATCAGCCC. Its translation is CASSSHSDSTNQP. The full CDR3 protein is CASSSHSDSTNQPQHF.

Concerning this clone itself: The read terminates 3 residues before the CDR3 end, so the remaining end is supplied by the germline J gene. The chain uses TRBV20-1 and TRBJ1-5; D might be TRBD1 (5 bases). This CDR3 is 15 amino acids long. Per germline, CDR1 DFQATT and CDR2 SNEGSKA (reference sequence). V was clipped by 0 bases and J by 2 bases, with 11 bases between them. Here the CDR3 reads CSARDIGGGNQPQHF. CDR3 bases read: TGCAGTGCTAGAGATATCGGGGGAGGCAATCAGCCC.

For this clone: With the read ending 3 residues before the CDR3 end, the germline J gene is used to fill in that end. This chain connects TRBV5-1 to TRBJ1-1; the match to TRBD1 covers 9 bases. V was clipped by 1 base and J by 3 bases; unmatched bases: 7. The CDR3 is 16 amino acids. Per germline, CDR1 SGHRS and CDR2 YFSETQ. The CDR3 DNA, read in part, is TGCGCCAGCAGCTTGAAGTACGGGACAGGGTACACTGAA. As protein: CASSLKYGTGYTE. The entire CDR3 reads CASSLKYGTGYTEAFF.

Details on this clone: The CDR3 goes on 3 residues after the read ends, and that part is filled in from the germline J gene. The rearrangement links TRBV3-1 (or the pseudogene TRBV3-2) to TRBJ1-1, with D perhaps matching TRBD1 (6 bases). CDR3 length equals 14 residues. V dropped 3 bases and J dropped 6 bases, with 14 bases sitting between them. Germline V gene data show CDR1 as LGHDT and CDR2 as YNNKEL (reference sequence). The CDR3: CASSHRTGRAEAFF. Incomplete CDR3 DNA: TGTGCCAGCAGCCACCGAACAGGGAGAGCTGAA.

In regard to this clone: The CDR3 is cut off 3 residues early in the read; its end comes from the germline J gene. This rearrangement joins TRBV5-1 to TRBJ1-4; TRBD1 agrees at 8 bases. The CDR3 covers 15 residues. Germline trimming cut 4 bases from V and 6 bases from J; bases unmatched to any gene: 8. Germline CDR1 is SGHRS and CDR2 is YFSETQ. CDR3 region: CASSQYRGLDEKLFF. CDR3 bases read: TGCGCCAGCAGCCAGTACAGGGGGTTGGATGAAAAA.

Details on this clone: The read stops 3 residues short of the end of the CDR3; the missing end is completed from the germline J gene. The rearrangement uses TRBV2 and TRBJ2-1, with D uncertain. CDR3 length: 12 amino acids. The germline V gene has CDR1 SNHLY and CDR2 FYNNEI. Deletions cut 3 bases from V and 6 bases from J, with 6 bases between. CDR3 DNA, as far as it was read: TGTGCCAGCAGTGACGTTTTCAATGAG. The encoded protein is CASSDVFNE. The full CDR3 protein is CASSDVFNEQFF. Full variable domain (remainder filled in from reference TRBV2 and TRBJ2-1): EPEVTQTPSHQVTQMGQEVILRCVPISNHLYFYWYRQILGQKVEFLVSFYNNEISEKSEIFDDQFSVERPDGSNFTLKIRSTKLEDSAMYFCASSDVFNEQFFGPGTRLTVL.

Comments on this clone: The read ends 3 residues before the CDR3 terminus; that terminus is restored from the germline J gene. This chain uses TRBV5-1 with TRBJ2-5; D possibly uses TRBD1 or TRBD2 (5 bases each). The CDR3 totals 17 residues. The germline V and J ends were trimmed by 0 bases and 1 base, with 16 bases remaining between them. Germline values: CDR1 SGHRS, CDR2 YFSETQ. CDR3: CASSLGGVGPSQETQYF. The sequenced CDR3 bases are TGCGCCAGCAGCTTGGGAGGGGTAGGTCCCTCCCAAGAGACC.

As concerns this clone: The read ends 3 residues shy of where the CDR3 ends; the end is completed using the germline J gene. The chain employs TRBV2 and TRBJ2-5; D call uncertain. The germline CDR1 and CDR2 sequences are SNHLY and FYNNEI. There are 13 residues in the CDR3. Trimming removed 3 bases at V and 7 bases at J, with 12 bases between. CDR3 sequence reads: CASSDEAPGTQYF. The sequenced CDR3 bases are TGTGCCAGCAGTGACGAGGCCCCAGGGACC.

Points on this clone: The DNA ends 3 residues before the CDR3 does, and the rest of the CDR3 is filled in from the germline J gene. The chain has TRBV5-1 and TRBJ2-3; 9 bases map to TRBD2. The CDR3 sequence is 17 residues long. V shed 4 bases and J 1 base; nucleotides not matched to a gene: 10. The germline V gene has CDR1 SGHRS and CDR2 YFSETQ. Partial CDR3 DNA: TGCGCCAGCAGCATGCTGACGTCTAGCGGGGGCACAGATACG. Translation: CASSMLTSSGGTDT. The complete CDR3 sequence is CASSMLTSSGGTDTQYF.

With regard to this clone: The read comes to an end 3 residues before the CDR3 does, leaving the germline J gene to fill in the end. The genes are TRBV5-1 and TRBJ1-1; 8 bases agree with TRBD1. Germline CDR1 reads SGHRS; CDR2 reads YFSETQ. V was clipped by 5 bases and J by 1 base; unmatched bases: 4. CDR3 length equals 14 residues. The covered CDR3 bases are TGCGCCAGCAGTACTGGACAGGGGAACACTGAA. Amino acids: CASSTGQGNTE. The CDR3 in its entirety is CASSTGQGNTEAFF.

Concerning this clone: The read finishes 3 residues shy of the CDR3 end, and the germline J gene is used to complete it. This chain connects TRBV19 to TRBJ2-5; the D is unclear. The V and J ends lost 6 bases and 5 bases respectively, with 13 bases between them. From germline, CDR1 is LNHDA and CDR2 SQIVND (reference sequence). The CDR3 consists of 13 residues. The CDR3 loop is CASRENLRETQYF. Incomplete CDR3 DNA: TGTGCCAGTAGAGAAAACTTACGGGAGACC.

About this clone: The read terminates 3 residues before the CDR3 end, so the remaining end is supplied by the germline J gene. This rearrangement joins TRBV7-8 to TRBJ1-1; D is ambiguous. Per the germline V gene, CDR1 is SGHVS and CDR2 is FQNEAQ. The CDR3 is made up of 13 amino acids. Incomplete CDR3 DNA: TGTGCCAGCAGCTCCCCCGGTGGGCAGAGG. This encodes CASSSPGGQR. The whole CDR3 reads CASSSPGGQRAFF. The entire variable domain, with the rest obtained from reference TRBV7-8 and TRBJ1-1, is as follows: GAGVSQSPRYKVAKRGQDVALRCDPISGHVSLFWYQQALGQGPEFLTYFQNEAQLDKSGLPSDRFFAERPEGSVSTLKIQRTQQEDSAVYLCASSSPGGQRAFFGQGTRLTVV.

The CDR3 here is CASSPQPQGAGYGYTF. The sequenced part of the CDR3 DNA is TGCGCCAGCAGCCCTCAGCCTCAGGGGGCTGGCTATGGC. V and J are TRBV5-1 and TRBJ1-2; TRBD1 aligns across 8 bases. The read gets to within 3 residues of the CDR3 end, and the germline J gene fills in the rest. Germline V gene sequence: CDR1 SGHRS, CDR2 YFSETQ. V was pared by 4 bases and J by 4 bases, with 12 bases of the junction left unmatched. The CDR3 extends over 16 amino acids.

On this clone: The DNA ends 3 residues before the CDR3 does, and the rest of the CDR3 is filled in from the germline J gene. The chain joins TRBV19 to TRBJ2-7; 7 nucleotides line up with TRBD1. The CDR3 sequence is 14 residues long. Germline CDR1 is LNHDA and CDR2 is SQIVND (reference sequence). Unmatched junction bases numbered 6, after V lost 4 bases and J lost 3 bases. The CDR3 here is CASSRTGSIYEQYF. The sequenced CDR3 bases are TGTGCCAGTAGTAGGACAGGTAGCATCTACGAG.